This T cell receptor (beta chain) was identified in a study of blood T cell repertoires in COVID-19. Study background: COVID-19 samples from acute and convalescent phases originated in the United States, Italy and Spain. PBMCs, B-cell-depleted T cells, or T cells provided the cDNA or gDNA that made up the material.

As processed by the authors: Quantification of nucleated cells was approximated via reference gene primer amplification. Data came from immunoSEQ multiplex PCR; TCRdb stores just in-frame clones and leaves some out. For V, J and clone size, that table is used; D and trimming come from the DNA. The sample lists 200,000 to 300,000 clones; 84% were seen once. CDR1 MDHEN and CDR2 SYDVKM come from the germline V gene. V was clipped by 2 bases and J by 4 bases, with 21 bases between them. CDR3 length equals 17 residues. This chain uses TRBV28 with TRBJ2-7; maybe TRBD2 (6 bases). The sequencing sample was made of peripheral blood. The TCR sequence derives from a human donor in a cohort sampled during active COVID-19. The CDR3 region is CASSLKMEGRNLYEQYF. CDR3 bases: TGTGCCAGCAGTTTAAAAATGGAGGGGCGGAATCTATACGAGCAGTACTTC.